Below, 20 T cell receptor beta chains from the same sample are listed, as sequenced in a study of early T cells in non-severe SARS-CoV-2 infection. TCRdb reanalysed the 5' RACE reads using MiXCR and keeps one entry per CDR3 protein. The sample consists of 60,000 to 75,000 distinct CDR3 sequences, about 11% of them appearing once. Sequenced sample: whole blood. The receptors here all came from an adult who was a healthcare worker with PCR-confirmed SARS-CoV-2 infection or an uninfected control (not recorded which).

In this sample, this clonotype turned up many times. The chain joins TRBV3-1 to TRBJ1-6; unclear D gene. V lost 5 bases, J lost 7 bases, and 9 bases lay in between. The V gene's germline CDR1 is LGHDT and CDR2 YNNKEL (reference sequence). CDR3 length: 13 residues. The CDR3 spells CASSFLGNSPLHF. The CDR3 DNA is TGTGCCAGCAGCTTCCTAGGGAATTCACCCCTCCACTTT.

This clonotype has ten or more counts. The junction differs from germline at one of its ends, possibly a read error. The V gene is TRBV29-1, the J gene TRBJ2-5, with a weak D call TRBD2 (5 bases). The germline CDR1 and CDR2 sequences are SQVTM and ANQGSEA. There are 12 residues in the CDR3. The CDR3 DNA reads TGCAGCGTTGGGGTCAGCGGAGAGGCCCAGTACTTC. It codes for CSVGVSGEAQYF.

A few counts support this clonotype. The junction shows a germline mismatch at one end, possibly a read error. The chain carries TRBV7-9 and TRBJ2-6, with D possibly TRBD1 on 5 matching bases. Germline-derived CDR1 and CDR2 are SEHNR and FQNEAQ (reference sequence). The CDR3 runs 16 residues. CDR3 nucleotides: TGTGCCAGCAGCTTAGCGGAAAGCTCTGGGGCCAACGTCCTGACCTTC. This sequence encodes CASSLAESSGANVLTF.

V gene TRBV27 combines with J gene TRBJ2-5; TRBD2 agrees at 11 bases. The CDR3 contains 15 residues. With 4 bases clipped from V and 4 bases from J, the junction kept 5 bases outside the gene matches. Per the germline V gene, CDR1 is MNHEY and CDR2 is SMNVEV (reference sequence). CDR3 sequence: CASSSTSGRGETQYF. The CDR3 DNA follows: TGTGCCAGCAGTTCCACTAGCGGGAGAGGAGAGACCCAGTACTTC.

This clonotype came up a few times. The chain carries TRBV29-1 and TRBJ2-5, with a weak D call TRBD1 (6 bases). V lost 8 bases and J lost 5, with 12 bases in between. Germline values: CDR1 SQVTM, CDR2 ANQGSEA. The CDR3 contains 11 residues. Written as DNA, the CDR3 is TGCAGCTGGGGGCAGGGGGAGACCCAGTACTTC. It encodes CSWGQGETQYF.

At least ten counts were recorded for this clonotype. This chain uses TRBV11-2 with TRBJ2-1, with TRBD1 matching 8 bases. V lost 3 bases and J lost 9; bases outside the gene matches: 4. This CDR3 contains 13 residues. The germline CDR1 and CDR2 sequences are SGHAT and FQNNGV. The chain's CDR3 is CASSFSDRAEQFF. CDR3 DNA: TGTGCCAGCAGCTTTTCGGACAGGGCTGAGCAGTTCTTC.

The chain links TRBV9 to TRBJ2-5, with TRBD2 as a possible D gene (6 bases). Between the trimmed V and J ends, which lost 0 bases and 4 bases, there was a span of 7 bases. Germline CDR1 is SGDLS and CDR2 is YYNGEE. This CDR3 is 13 amino acids long. CDR3 amino acids: CASSVVGGETQYF. The CDR3 nucleotides are TGTGCCAGCAGCGTAGTCGGGGGAGAGACCCAGTACTTC.

Only a few counts were recorded for this clonotype. This sequence joins TRBV10-1 and TRBJ2-2; D gene unclear. Per the germline V gene, CDR1 is WNHNN and CDR2 is SYGVQD (reference sequence). V lost 6 bases and J 6 bases, leaving 14 bases between the germline ends. The CDR3 covers 14 residues. The CDR3 here is CASREQRTAGELFF. In DNA, the CDR3 is TGCGCCAGCAGGGAACAGAGAACGGCCGGGGAGCTGTTTTTT.

This clonotype has only a few counts. The chain recombines TRBV9 with TRBJ1-1; 9 nucleotides agree with TRBD1. The CDR3 sequence is 12 residues long. Trimming cost V 4 bases and J 12 bases; bases outside gene matches: 7. Germline-derived CDR1 and CDR2 are SGDLS and YYNGEE. In DNA, the CDR3 is TGTGCCAGCAGCTTCCCCGGGACAGGGCCTTTCTTT. It translates to CASSFPGTGPFF.

The chain is built from TRBV7-8 and TRBJ2-3, with TRBD2 matching over 7 bases. V shed 7 bases and J 2 bases; nucleotides not matched to a gene: 15. The CDR3 covers 17 residues. CDR1 SGHVS and CDR2 FQNEAQ come from the germline V gene. DNA for the CDR3: TGTGCCAGCACCAACGGGAGGCTCCTTAAGATCACAGATACGCAGTATTTT. This gives the protein CASTNGRLLKITDTQYF.

In this sample, this clonotype turned up a few times. This chain links TRBV29-1 with TRBJ1-1; D is perhaps TRBD1 (6 bases). This CDR3 is built from 19 residues. The V end lost 7 bases, the J end lost 2 bases, and 32 bases lay between the germline ends. Germline-derived CDR1 and CDR2 are SQVTM and ANQGSEA. The CDR3 nucleotides read TGCAGCGCCCTCAGGGGTTTGGATTTTGTACCGACCCAAAACACTGAAGCTTTCTTT. Protein: CSALRGLDFVPTQNTEAFF. The whole variable domain, remainder taken from reference TRBV29-1 and TRBJ1-1, is SAVISQKPSRDICQRGTSLTIQCQVDSQVTMMFWYRQQPGQSLTLIATANQGSEATYESGFVIDKFPISRPNLTFSTLTVSNMSPEDSSIYLCSALRGLDFVPTQNTEAFFGQGTRLTVV.

V usage is TRBV5-1 and J usage is TRBJ1-5, with 7 bases aligning to TRBD1. Germline values: CDR1 SGHRS, CDR2 YFSETQ. The V gene end was trimmed by 0 bases and the J gene end by 2 bases; junction bases not matched to a gene: 2. The CDR3 loop spans 15 amino acids. The CDR3 region has the DNA TGCGCCAGCAGCTTGGCAGGGGGTGGCAATCAGCCCCAGCATTTT. Encoded protein: CASSLAGGGNQPQHF.

This clonotype was counted only a few times. CDR3 nucleotides: TGTGCCAGCAGTCCGCTCACCGGGGAGCTGTTTTTT. This gives the protein CASSPLTGELFF. This chain connects TRBV28 to TRBJ2-2; D not certain. This CDR3 region has 12 residues. The germline V gene has CDR1 MDHEN and CDR2 SYDVKM. V was trimmed by 5 bases and J by 4 bases, leaving 5 bases between them.

The CDR3, as DNA: TGTGCCAGCAGCTTAGTTTTGGGCCAGGGGGCCAAGAACACTGAAGCTTTCTTT. It is translated as CASSLVLGQGAKNTEAFF. The genes are TRBV11-2 and TRBJ1-1; 8 bases are a match to TRBD1. The CDR3 contains 18 residues. In germline, CDR1 is SGHAT, CDR2 FQNNGV. The V and J ends lost 1 base and 1 base, in that order; junction bases with no gene match: 11.

This clonotype was seen repeatedly, ten times or more. V and J are TRBV7-2 and TRBJ2-3; D is unresolved. The CDR3 spans 13 residues. Germline CDR1 and CDR2: SGHTA and FQGNSA. Between the trimmed V and J ends, which lost 4 bases and 1 base, there was a span of 6 bases. CDR3: CASSSLGTDTQYF. CDR3 in DNA: TGTGCCAGCAGCTCTTTGGGCACAGATACGCAGTATTTT.

This clonotype has at least ten counts. The chain couples TRBV12-3 or TRBV12-4 to TRBJ2-7; D is unresolved. Trimming cost V 6 bases and J 4 bases, with 10 bases left between them. The CDR3 contains 12 residues. The chain's CDR3 is CASRRVGYEQYF. The CDR3, as DNA: TGTGCCAGCAGACGAGTAGGGTACGAGCAGTACTTC.

With respect to this clonotype: This may be a read error, as it is one base from a much larger clone. CDR3 protein: CASSLGPMSEQFF. The CDR3 region has the DNA TGCGCCAGCAGCTTAGGCCCCATGAGTGAGCAGTTCTTC. The rearrangement links TRBV5-1 to TRBJ2-1; no firm D call. The length of the CDR3 is 13 residues. V was clipped by 2 bases and J by 9 bases, with 12 bases between them. Germline V gene lookup returns CDR1 SGHRS and CDR2 YFSETQ. Together with reference TRBV5-1 and TRBJ2-1, the CDR3 gives the full variable domain: KAGVTQTPRYLIKTRGQQVTLSCSPISGHRSVSWYQQTPGQGLQFLFEYFSETQRNKGNFPGRFSGRQFSNSRSEMNVSTLELGDSALYLCASSLGPMSEQFFGPGTRLTVL.

This clonotype was seen at least ten times. The chain links TRBV7-9 to TRBJ1-1; D gene ambiguous. The CDR3 length is 14 residues. The V end lost 2 bases, the J end lost 4 bases, and 11 bases lay between the germline ends. Germline V lookup: CDR1 SEHNR, CDR2 FQNEAQ (reference sequence). This chain's CDR3 is CASSLPGGGTEAFF. DNA of the CDR3: TGTGCCAGCAGCTTACCCGGAGGCGGCACTGAAGCTTTCTTT.

There are many counts of this clonotype. The gene calls are TRBV9 and TRBJ1-1, with 7 bases matching TRBD1. Germline V gene data show CDR1 as SGDLS and CDR2 as YYNGEE. The CDR3 consists of 14 residues. Trimming removed 0 bases from V and 8 bases from J; junction bases left unmatched: 7. For the CDR3, the DNA is TGTGCCAGCAGCGTAGGACAGGGCACGGCAGAAGCTTTCTTT. Translation: CASSVGQGTAEAFF.

This clonotype was observed many times. This sequence joins TRBV24-1 and TRBJ2-2; D might be TRBD1 or TRBD2, each matching 5 bases. V gave up 4 bases and J gave up 1 base, with 12 bases separating them. CDR1 is KGHDR, CDR2 SFDVKD, per germline. The CDR3 is made up of 16 amino acids. In nucleotides, the CDR3 is TGTGCCACCAGTGACCCCGGGACCGAGAACACCGGGGAGCTGTTTTTT. This sequence encodes CATSDPGTENTGELFF.